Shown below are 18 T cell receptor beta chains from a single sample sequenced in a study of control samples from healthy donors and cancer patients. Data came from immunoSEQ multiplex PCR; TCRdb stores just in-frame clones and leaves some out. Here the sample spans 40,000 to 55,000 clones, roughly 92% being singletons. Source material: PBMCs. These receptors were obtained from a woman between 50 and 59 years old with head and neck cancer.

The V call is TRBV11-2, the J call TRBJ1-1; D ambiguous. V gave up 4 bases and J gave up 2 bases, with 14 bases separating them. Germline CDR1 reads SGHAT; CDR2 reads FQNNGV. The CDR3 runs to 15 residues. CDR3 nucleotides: TGTGCCAGCAGCTACGGGGATTTGAGAAACACTGAAGCTTTCTTT. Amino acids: CASSYGDLRNTEAFF.

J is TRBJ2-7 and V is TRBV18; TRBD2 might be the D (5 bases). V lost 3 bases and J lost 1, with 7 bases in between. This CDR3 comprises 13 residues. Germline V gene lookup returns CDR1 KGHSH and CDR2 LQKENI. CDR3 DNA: TGTGCCAGCTCACCTGGGAGATCCTACGAGCAGTACTTC. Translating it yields CASSPGRSYEQYF.

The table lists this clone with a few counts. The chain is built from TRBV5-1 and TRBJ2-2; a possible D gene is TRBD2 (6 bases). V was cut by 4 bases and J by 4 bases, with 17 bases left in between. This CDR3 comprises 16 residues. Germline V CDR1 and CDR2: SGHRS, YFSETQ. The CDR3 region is CASSPRLARSTGELFF. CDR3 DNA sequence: TGCGCCAGCAGCCCGAGGCTAGCGCGATCCACCGGGGAGCTGTTTTTT.

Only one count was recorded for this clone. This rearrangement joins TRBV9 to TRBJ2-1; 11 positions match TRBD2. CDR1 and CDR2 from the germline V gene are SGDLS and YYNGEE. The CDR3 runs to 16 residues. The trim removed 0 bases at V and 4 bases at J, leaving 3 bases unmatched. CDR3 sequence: CASSVEGTSGYNEQFF. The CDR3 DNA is TGTGCCAGCAGCGTAGAAGGGACTAGCGGTTACAATGAGCAGTTCTTC.

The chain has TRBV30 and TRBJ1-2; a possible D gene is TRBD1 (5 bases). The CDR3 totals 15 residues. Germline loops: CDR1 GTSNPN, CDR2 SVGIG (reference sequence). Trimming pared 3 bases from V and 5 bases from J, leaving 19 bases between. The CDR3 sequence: CAWSGTSPFVYGYTF. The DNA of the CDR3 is TGTGCCTGGAGCGGGACCTCCCCCTTCGTATATGGCTACACCTTC.

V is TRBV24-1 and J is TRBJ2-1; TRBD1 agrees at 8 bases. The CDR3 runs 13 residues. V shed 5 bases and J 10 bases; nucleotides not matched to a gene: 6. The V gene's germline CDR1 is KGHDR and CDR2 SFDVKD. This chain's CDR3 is CATSVGTGGEQFF. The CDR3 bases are TGTGCCACCAGTGTCGGGACAGGCGGCGAGCAGTTCTTC.

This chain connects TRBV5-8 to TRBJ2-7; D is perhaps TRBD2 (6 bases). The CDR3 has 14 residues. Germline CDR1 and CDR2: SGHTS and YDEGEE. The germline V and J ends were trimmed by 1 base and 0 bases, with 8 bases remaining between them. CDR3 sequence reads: CASSLFSGSYEQYF. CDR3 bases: TGTGCCAGCAGCTTGTTTAGCGGCTCCTACGAGCAGTACTTC.

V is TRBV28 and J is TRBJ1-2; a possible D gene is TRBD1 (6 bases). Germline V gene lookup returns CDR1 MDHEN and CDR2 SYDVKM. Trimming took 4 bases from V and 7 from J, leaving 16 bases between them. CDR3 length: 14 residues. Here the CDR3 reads CASSSGTGFSGYTF. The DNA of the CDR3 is TGTGCCAGCAGTTCAGGAACAGGGTTCAGTGGCTACACCTTC.

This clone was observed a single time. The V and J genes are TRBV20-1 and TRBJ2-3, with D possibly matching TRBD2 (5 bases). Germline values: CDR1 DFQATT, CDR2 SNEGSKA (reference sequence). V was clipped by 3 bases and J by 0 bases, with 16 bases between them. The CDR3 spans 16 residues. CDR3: CSASRLAPSSTDTQYF. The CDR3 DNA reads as TGCAGTGCTAGTCGGCTAGCCCCTTCTAGCACAGATACGCAGTATTTT.

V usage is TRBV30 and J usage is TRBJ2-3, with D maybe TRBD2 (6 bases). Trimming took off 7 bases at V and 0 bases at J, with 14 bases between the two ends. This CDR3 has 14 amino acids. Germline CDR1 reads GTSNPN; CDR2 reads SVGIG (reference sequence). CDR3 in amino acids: CASSRLDSTDTQYF. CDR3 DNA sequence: TGTGCCTCTTCGAGACTAGATAGCACAGATACGCAGTATTTT.

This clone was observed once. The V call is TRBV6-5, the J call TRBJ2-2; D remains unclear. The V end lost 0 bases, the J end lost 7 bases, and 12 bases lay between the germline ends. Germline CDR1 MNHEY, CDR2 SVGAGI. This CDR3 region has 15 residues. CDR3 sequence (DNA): TGTGCCAGCAGTTACTCGTTAAACAGTGACGGGGAGCTGTTTTTT. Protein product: CASSYSLNSDGELFF.

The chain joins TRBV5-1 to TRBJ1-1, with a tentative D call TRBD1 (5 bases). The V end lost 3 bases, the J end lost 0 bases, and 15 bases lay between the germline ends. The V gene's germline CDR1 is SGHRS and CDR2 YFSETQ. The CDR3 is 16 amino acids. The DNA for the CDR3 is TGCGCCAGCAGCTGGGCCCCGGGACTTGTGAACACTGAAGCTTTCTTT. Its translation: CASSWAPGLVNTEAFF.

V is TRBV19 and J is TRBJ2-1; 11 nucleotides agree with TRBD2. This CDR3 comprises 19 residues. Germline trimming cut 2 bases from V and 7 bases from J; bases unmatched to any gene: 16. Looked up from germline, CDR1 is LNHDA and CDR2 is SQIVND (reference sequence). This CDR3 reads CASSIKGLAGGSSTNEQFF. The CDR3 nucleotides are TGTGCCAGTAGTATAAAGGGGCTAGCGGGAGGTTCGTCGACTAATGAGCAGTTCTTC.

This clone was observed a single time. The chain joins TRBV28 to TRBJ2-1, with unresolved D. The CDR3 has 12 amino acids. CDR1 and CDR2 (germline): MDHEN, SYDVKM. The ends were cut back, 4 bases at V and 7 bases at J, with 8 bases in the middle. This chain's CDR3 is CASSWALNEQFF. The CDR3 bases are TGTGCCAGCAGTTGGGCCCTTAATGAGCAGTTCTTC.

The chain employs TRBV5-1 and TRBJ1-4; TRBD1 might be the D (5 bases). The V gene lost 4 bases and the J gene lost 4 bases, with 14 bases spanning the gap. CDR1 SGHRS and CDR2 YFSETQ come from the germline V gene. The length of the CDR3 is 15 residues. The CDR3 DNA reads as TGCGCCAGCAGCCCTTCCGGGACGGGTAATGAAAAACTGTTTTTT. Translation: CASSPSGTGNEKLFF.

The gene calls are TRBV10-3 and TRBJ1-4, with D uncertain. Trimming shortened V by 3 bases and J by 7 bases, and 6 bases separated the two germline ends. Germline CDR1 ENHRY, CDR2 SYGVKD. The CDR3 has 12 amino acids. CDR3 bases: TGTGCCATCAGTGAAGAGGGTGAAAAACTGTTTTTT. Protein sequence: CAISEEGEKLFF.

CDR3: CASSHPGGVTDTQYF. In nucleotides, the CDR3 is TGTGCCAGCAGCCACCCGGGGGGGGTCACAGATACGCAGTATTTT. V is TRBV7-9 and J is TRBJ2-3; TRBD2 matches 8 bases. The CDR3 length is 15 residues. V trimming: 5 bases; J trimming: 2 bases; junction bases outside the gene matches: 6. From germline, CDR1 is SEHNR and CDR2 FQNEAQ (reference sequence). Full variable domain (rest looked up from reference TRBV7-9 and TRBJ2-3): DTGVSQNPRHKITKRGQNVTFRCDPISEHNRLYWYRQTLGQGPEFLTYFQNEAQLEKSRLLSDRFSAERPKGSFSTLEIQRTEQGDSAMYLCASSHPGGVTDTQYFGPGTRLTVL.

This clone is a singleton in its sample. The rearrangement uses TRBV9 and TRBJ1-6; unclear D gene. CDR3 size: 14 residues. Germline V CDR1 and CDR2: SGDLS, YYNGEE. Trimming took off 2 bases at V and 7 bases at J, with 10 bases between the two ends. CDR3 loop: CASSVGRENSPLHF. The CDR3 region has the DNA TGTGCCAGCAGCGTGGGGAGGGAGAATTCACCCCTCCACTTT. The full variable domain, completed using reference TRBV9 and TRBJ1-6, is DSGVTQTPKHLITATGQRVTLRCSPRSGDLSVYWYQQSLDQGLQFLIQYYNGEERAKGNILERFSAQQFPDLHSELNLSSLELGDSALYFCASSVGRENSPLHFGNGTRLTVT.